The T cell receptor beta chain described here comes from a study of shared clonotypes between healthy human individuals. The naive CD8 population came from CD45RO-negative cells selected for CCR7, without terminally differentiated effector memory CD45RA+ cells. The CDR3 is 16 residues long. CDR1 is LGHNA, CDR2 YSLEER, per germline. V gave up 0 bases and J gave up 4 bases, with 12 bases separating them. This clone has only one observation. The antigen remains undetermined. General study results and limits: How much donors shared clonotypes was expected to be affected by sequencing depth.

Using immunoSEQ multiplex PCR, the repertoire was profiled, and TCRdb retains in-frame clones only, with some absent. The table has roughly 2.1 million clones, roughly 91% seen once. V and J are TRBV4-3 and TRBJ1-4; D remains unclear. Sample: naive CD8+ T cells from PBMCs. The clonotype originates from a man between 18 and 29 years old in good health. Some clones in this sample may be carry-over from other donors' samples. This CDR3 is CASSQDKVVHNEKLFF. The CDR3 DNA is TGCGCCAGCAGCCAAGATAAAGTGGTCCATAATGAAAAACTGTTTTTT.